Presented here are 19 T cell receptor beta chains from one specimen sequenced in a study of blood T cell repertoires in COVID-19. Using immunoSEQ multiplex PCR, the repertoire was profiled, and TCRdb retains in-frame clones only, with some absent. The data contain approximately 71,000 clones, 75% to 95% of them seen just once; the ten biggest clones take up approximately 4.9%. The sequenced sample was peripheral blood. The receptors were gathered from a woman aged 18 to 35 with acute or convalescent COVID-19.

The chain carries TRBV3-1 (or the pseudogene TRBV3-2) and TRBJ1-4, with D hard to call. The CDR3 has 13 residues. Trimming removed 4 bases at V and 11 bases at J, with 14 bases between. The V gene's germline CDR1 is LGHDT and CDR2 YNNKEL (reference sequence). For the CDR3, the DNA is TGTGCCAGCAGCCCCGACTCCCGTGGGAAACTGTTTTTT. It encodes CASSPDSRGKLFF.

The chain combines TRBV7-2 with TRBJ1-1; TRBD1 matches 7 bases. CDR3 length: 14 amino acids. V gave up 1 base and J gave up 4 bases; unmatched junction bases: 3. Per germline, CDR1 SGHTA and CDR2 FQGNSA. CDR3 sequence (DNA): TGTGCCAGCAGCTTAGGAACAGGGGCCACTGAAGCTTTCTTT. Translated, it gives CASSLGTGATEAFF.

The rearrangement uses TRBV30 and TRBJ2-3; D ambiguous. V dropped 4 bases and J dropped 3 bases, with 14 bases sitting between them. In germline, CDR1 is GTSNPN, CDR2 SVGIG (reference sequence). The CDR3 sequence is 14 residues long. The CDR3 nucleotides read TGTGCCTGGACTGGCGGTGGAACGACAGATACGCAGTATTTT. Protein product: CAWTGGGTTDTQYF.

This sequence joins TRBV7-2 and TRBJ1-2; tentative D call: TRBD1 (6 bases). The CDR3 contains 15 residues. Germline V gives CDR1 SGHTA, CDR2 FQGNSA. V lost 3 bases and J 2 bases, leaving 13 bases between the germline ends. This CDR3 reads CASSLMGASNYGYTF. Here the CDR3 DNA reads TGTGCCAGCAGCTTGATGGGGGCATCCAACTATGGCTACACCTTC.

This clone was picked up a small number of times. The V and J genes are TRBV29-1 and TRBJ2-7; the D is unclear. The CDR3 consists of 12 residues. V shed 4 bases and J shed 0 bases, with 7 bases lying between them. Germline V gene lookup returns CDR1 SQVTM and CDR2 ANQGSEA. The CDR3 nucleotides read TGCAGCGTTGGGCACAACTCCTACGAGCAGTACTTC. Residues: CSVGHNSYEQYF.

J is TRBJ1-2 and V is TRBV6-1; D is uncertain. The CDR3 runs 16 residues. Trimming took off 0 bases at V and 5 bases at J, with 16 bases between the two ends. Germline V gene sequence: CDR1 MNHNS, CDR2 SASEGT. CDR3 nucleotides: TGTGCCAGCAGTGAAGCGCCAGAGCTGGGCCTGTATGGCTACACCTTC. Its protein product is CASSEAPELGLYGYTF.

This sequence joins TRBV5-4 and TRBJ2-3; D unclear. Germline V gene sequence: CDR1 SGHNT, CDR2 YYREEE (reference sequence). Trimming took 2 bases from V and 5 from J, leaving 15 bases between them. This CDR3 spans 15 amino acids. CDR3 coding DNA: TGTGCCAGCAGCTTAGGCGGAACGAACAAAGATACGCAGTATTTT. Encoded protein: CASSLGGTNKDTQYF.

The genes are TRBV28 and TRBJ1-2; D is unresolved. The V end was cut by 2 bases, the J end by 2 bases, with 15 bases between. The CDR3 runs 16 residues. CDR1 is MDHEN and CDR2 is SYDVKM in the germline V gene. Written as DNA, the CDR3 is TGTGCCAGCAGTTTAATTAGGAGGACCACGAACTATGGCTACACCTTC. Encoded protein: CASSLIRRTTNYGYTF.

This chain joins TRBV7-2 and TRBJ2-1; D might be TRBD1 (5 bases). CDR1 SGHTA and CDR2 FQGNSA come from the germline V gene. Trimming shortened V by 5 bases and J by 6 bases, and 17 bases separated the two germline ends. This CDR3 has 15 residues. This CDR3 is CASSRSQGRSNEQFF. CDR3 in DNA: TGTGCCAGCAGCCGCAGTCAGGGCCGTAGCAATGAGCAGTTCTTC. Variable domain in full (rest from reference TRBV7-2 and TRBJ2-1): GAGVSQSPSNKVTEKGKDVELRCDPISGHTALYWYRQSLGQGLEFLIYFQGNSAPDKSGLPSDRFSAERTGGSVSTLTIQRTQQEDSAVYLCASSRSQGRSNEQFFGPGTRLTVL.

For the CDR3, the DNA is TGTGCCAGCAGCTCCGGGACAGGGATCACAGATACGCAGTATTTT. This gives the protein CASSSGTGITDTQYF. V usage is TRBV5-4 and J usage is TRBJ2-3; 9 bases map to TRBD1. The V and J ends lost 3 bases and 2 bases, in that order; junction bases with no gene match: 4. The CDR3 loop spans 15 amino acids. The germline CDR1 and CDR2 sequences are SGHNT and YYREEE (reference sequence).

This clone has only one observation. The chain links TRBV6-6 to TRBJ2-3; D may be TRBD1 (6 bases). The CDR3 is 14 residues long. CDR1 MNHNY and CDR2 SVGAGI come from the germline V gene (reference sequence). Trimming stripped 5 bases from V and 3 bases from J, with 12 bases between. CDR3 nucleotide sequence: TGTGCCAGCAGTCCATACGACAGGACAGATACGCAGTATTTT. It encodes CASSPYDRTDTQYF.

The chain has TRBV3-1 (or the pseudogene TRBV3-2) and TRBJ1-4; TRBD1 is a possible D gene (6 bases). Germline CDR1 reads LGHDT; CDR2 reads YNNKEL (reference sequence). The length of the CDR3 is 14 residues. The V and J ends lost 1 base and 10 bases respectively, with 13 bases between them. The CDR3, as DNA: TGTGCCAGCAGCCAAGTCGCGGGGGGCCTAAAACTGTTTTTT. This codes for CASSQVAGGLKLFF.

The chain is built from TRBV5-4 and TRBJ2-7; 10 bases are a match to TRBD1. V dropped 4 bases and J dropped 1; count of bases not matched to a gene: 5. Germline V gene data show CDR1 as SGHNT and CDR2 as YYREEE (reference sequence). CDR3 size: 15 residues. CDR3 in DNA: TGTGCCAGCAGCAGACTGGACAGGGGGTCCTACGAGCAGTACTTC. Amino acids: CASSRLDRGSYEQYF.

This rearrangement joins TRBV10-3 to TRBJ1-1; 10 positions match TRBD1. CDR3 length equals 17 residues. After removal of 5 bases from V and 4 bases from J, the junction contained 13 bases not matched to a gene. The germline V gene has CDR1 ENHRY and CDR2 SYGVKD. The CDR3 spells CAISQPDRGRTFTEAFF. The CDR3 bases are TGTGCCATCAGTCAACCGGACAGGGGGAGGACGTTCACTGAAGCTTTCTTT.

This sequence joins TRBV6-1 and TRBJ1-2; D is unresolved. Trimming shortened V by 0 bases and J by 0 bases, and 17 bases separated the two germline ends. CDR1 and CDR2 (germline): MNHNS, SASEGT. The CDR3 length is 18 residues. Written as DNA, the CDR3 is TGTGCCAGCAGTGAAGCTTGGCGGGCCATGATGGCTAACTATGGCTACACCTTC. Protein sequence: CASSEAWRAMMANYGYTF.

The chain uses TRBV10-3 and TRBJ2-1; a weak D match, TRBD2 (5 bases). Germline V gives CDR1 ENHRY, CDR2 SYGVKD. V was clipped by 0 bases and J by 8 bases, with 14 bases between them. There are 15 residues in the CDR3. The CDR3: CAISESDLAVDEQFF. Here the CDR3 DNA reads TGTGCCATCAGTGAGTCAGATCTAGCAGTGGATGAGCAGTTCTTC.

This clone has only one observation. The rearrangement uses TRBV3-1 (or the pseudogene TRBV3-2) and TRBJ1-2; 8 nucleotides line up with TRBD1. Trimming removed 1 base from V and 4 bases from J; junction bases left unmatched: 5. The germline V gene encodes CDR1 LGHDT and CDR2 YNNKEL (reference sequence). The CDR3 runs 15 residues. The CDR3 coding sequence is TGTGCCAGCAGCCAAGTCCAGGGGGCGCGCTATGGCTACACCTTC. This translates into CASSQVQGARYGYTF.

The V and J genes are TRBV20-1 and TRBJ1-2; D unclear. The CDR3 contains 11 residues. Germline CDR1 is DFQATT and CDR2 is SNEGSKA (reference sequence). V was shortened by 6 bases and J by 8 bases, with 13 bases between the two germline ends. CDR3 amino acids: CSAPDIGGYTF. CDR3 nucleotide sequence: TGCAGTGCCCCCGACATCGGAGGCTACACCTTC.

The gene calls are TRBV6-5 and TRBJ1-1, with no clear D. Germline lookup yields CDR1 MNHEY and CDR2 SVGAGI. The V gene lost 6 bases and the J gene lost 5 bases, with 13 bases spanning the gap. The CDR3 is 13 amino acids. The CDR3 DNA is TGTGCCAGCAGGTTCCGGGGAGGAACTGAAGCTTTCTTT. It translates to CASRFRGGTEAFF.